The clone carrying this T cell receptor (beta chain) appeared many times. Antigen: not known. In germline, CDR1 is SGHTA, CDR2 FQGNSA. This CDR3 has 13 residues. The V end was cut by 5 bases, the J end by 9 bases, with 13 bases between. Diagnosis rested on symptoms, serum thyroxine and TRAb, thyroid ultrasound, and orbital computed tomography. This entry comes from a study of T cells in Graves' hyperthyroidism and ophthalmopathy. TCR beta CDR3 region amplification was performed from RNA transcripts. In the first-round RT-PCR of the TCR CDR3, the HTBI primer set was used. TCRdb reprocessed the multiplex PCR reads via MiXCR and lists one record per CDR3 protein. The data contain about 400,000 distinct CDR3 sequences, 15% of them singletons. Overall study findings and caveats: A model of 13 V-J features distinguished ophthalmopathy from stable hyperthyroidism.

Sequencing was done on a sample of blood. V gene TRBV7-2 combines with J gene TRBJ2-2, with D perhaps TRBD2 (6 bases). The sequence came from a woman between 25 and 40 years old with Graves' hyperthyroidism. As DNA, the CDR3 is TGTGCCAGCAGCCTGCGGGGTAACTGGGAGCTGTTTTTT. Its protein product is CASSLRGNWELFF.